The following is a TCR beta chain sequence with its context. Its specificity is not known. The data are from a study of OX40 agonist ivuxolimab in advanced cancers. Study summary: One patient with hepatocellular carcinoma and two with cutaneous melanoma, three in all, had partial responses.

The table came from immunoSEQ multiplex PCR; TCRdb's copy has only in-frame clones and leaves some out. Among approximately 87,000 clones, 90% to 95% were seen once, and the ten largest hold over 0.7%. Study-level results: Certain nonresponding patients likewise had low normalized T-cell clonal expansion.

The receptor was derived from an adult with an advanced solid tumor such as melanoma, head and neck, liver or kidney cancer. The input for sequencing was CD4+ or CD8+ T cells sorted from blood, taken in a trial of the OX40 agonist ivuxolimab.

DNA of the CDR3: TGTGCCAGCACCTTAGACAGGGGCCTCACAGATACGCAGTATTTT. Its protein is CASTLDRGLTDTQYF. The chain employs TRBV6-1 and TRBJ2-3; TRBD1 matches 8 bases. Per germline, CDR1 MNHNS and CDR2 SASEGT. V shed 7 bases and J 2 bases; nucleotides not matched to a gene: 8. There are 15 residues in the CDR3.